The present T cell receptor beta chain was sequenced within a study of T cells in Graves' hyperthyroidism and ophthalmopathy. On this clonotype itself: Its specificity is not known.

Each diagnosis drew on symptoms, thyroxine, TRAb, thyroid ultrasound and orbital computed tomography findings. The CDR3 is 13 amino acids. Trimming removed 0 bases from V and 6 bases from J, with 9 bases in between. Germline-derived CDR1 and CDR2 are DFQATT and SNEGSKA (reference sequence). RNA transcripts served as the template for amplifying TCR beta CDR3 regions. With the HTBI primer set, the TCR CDR3 went through a first round of RT-PCR. TCRdb independently ran MiXCR on the multiplex PCR reads; one entry per CDR3 protein. Of hundreds of thousands of distinct CDR3 sequences listed, more than 14% are singletons. Regarding the study as a whole: Median prediction lead before ophthalmopathy onset was 5 to 7.5 months with the model.

The specimen sequenced was blood. This TCR was recovered from a woman in her 50s with Graves' ophthalmopathy. The V and J genes are TRBV20-1 and TRBJ2-1; no reliable D call. This CDR3 reads CSARDPVGNEQFF. DNA of the CDR3: TGCAGTGCTAGAGATCCCGTGGGCAATGAGCAGTTCTTC.